Shown below are 28 T cell receptor beta chains from a single sample sequenced in a study of T cell responses to AZD1222 COVID-19 vaccine. TCRdb keeps only in-frame clones here, not all; method: immunoSEQ multiplex PCR. The profile covers some 80,000 clones, with approximately 88% appearing a single time and about 9.1% taken by the ten largest. The specimen comprised peripheral blood, sampled 28 days after the second dose of the MenACWY control vaccine. These receptors were obtained from an adult who received the MenACWY meningococcal vaccine as a control.

CDR3 region: CAWSVFRGRGGEKLFF. In nucleotides, the CDR3 is TGTGCCTGGAGTGTATTTCGAGGACGAGGTGGCGAAAAACTGTTTTTT. The rearrangement joins TRBV30 to TRBJ1-4; no clear D. The CDR3 loop spans 16 amino acids. Per germline, CDR1 GTSNPN and CDR2 SVGIG (reference sequence). The V end was cut by 0 bases, the J end by 8 bases, with 19 bases between.

The chain recombines TRBV6-6 with TRBJ1-1; maybe TRBD1 (5 bases). The V end was cut by 7 bases, the J end by 7 bases, with 16 bases between. The CDR3 is 13 amino acids. The germline CDR1 and CDR2 sequences are MNHNY and SVGAGI (reference sequence). The CDR3 here is CASNSQTVREAFF. The CDR3, as DNA: TGTGCCAGCAATTCCCAGACAGTCCGTGAAGCTTTCTTT.

The chain has TRBV24-1 and TRBJ2-3; D possibly uses TRBD1 or TRBD2 (6 bases each). The CDR3 consists of 15 residues. The V gene's germline CDR1 is KGHDR and CDR2 SFDVKD. Deletions cut 5 bases from V and 1 base from J, with 12 bases between. The CDR3 coding sequence is TGTGCCACCAGTGCTCGGGGGCTAGGCACAGATACGCAGTATTTT. It encodes CATSARGLGTDTQYF.

This clone was detected a few times. The CDR3 is CASSPDRGSYEQYF. The DNA for the CDR3 is TGTGCCAGCAGCCCCGACAGGGGGAGCTACGAGCAGTACTTC. The chain carries TRBV6-5 and TRBJ2-7; 9 bases align to TRBD1. Trimming removed 6 bases from V and 3 bases from J; junction bases left unmatched: 6. CDR3 size: 14 residues. Germline lookup yields CDR1 MNHEY and CDR2 SVGAGI.

V and J are TRBV6-2 or TRBV6-3 and TRBJ1-1, with unresolved D. CDR3 length equals 11 residues. V shed 2 bases and J shed 7 bases, with 5 bases lying between them. From germline, CDR1 is MNHEY and CDR2 SVGEGT. This CDR3 reads CASSYESEAFF. The CDR3 DNA is TGTGCCAGCAGTTACGAGAGTGAAGCTTTCTTT.

The chain uses TRBV20-1 and TRBJ2-1; 7 nucleotides agree with TRBD1. The CDR3 has 11 residues. Germline V gene lookup returns CDR1 DFQATT and CDR2 SNEGSKA (reference sequence). The CDR3 region has the DNA TGCGCGCTAGGGGGCCCCAGGGAGCAGTTCTTC. Translation: CALGGPREQFF.

This chain joins TRBV30 and TRBJ1-1, with D possibly matching TRBD1 (5 bases). Germline V gene sequence: CDR1 GTSNPN, CDR2 SVGIG (reference sequence). This CDR3 is 15 amino acids long. Trimming left V 2 bases short and J 6 bases short, with 19 bases between. CDR3 protein: CAWSPELRGKAEAFF. For the CDR3, the DNA is TGTGCCTGGAGTCCAGAGCTGAGGGGCAAGGCTGAAGCTTTCTTT.

The rearrangement links TRBV7-8 to TRBJ1-5, with 7 bases aligning to TRBD1. Germline V lookup: CDR1 SGHVS, CDR2 FQNEAQ. The CDR3 extends over 13 amino acids. V was clipped by 5 bases and J by 7 bases; unmatched bases: 5. CDR3 nucleotides: TGTGCCAGCAGCGCTCAGGGGGGGCAGCCCCAGCATTTT. The encoded protein is CASSAQGGQPQHF.

The chain employs TRBV4-3 and TRBJ1-2; D not certain. This CDR3 is built from 15 residues. CDR1 and CDR2 (germline): LGHNA, YSLEER. The V and J ends lost 1 base and 0 bases respectively, with 9 bases between them. The CDR3 region is CASSQVAASNYGYTF. The DNA for the CDR3 is TGCGCCAGCAGCCAAGTTGCGGCTTCTAACTATGGCTACACCTTC.

This chain uses TRBV30 with TRBJ1-2; unclear D gene. CDR3 length equals 13 residues. Per germline, CDR1 GTSNPN and CDR2 SVGIG (reference sequence). Trimming stripped 2 bases from V and 7 bases from J, with 14 bases between. In DNA form, the CDR3 reads TGTGCCTGGAGTCCTCCTCGGGTGGGTGGCTACACCTTC. Its protein product is CAWSPPRVGGYTF.

This chain links TRBV5-6 with TRBJ2-7; no clear D gene. CDR3 length: 12 amino acids. The germline V and J ends were trimmed by 3 bases and 3 bases, with 7 bases remaining between them. Germline lookup yields CDR1 SGHDT and CDR2 YYEEEE. DNA of the CDR3: TGTGCCAGCAGCTCGACATTCTACGAGCAGTACTTC. Encoded protein: CASSSTFYEQYF. Full variable domain (missing parts from reference TRBV5-6 and TRBJ2-7): DAGVTQSPTHLIKTRGQQVTLRCSPKSGHDTVSWYQQALGQGPQFIFQYYEEEERQRGNFPDRFSGHQFPNYSSELNVNALLLGDSALYLCASSSTFYEQYFGPGTRLTVT.

The gene calls are TRBV3-1 (or the pseudogene TRBV3-2) and TRBJ1-4, with TRBD1 matching over 7 bases. Trimming took 1 base from V and 6 from J; bases not matched to a gene: 8. In germline, CDR1 is LGHDT, CDR2 YNNKEL (reference sequence). CDR3 length equals 16 residues. CDR3 bases: TGTGCCAGCAGCCAAGGTGGGGGCAGGGGGGATGAAAAACTGTTTTTT. This sequence encodes CASSQGGGRGDEKLFF.

There are a few counts of this clone. The rearrangement links TRBV5-6 to TRBJ2-1, with 9 bases aligning to TRBD1. In germline, CDR1 is SGHDT, CDR2 YYEEEE. The V and J ends lost 2 bases and 4 bases, in that order; junction bases with no gene match: 7. The CDR3 is made up of 16 amino acids. The CDR3 is CASSLSGTGTYNEQFF. CDR3 nucleotides: TGTGCCAGCAGCTTATCCGGGACAGGGACATACAATGAGCAGTTCTTC. The full variable domain, completed using reference TRBV5-6 and TRBJ2-1, is DAGVTQSPTHLIKTRGQQVTLRCSPKSGHDTVSWYQQALGQGPQFIFQYYEEEERQRGNFPDRFSGHQFPNYSSELNVNALLLGDSALYLCASSLSGTGTYNEQFFGPGTRLTVL.

This clone occurred a few times. In nucleotides, the CDR3 is TGTGCCAGCAGCCCAGAGAGGAGTTCCCCGGAGACCCAGTACTTC. It specifies CASSPERSSPETQYF. The genes are TRBV7-9 and TRBJ2-5; D not resolved. The CDR3 loop spans 15 amino acids. CDR1 and CDR2 (germline): SEHNR, FQNEAQ (reference sequence). The ends were cut back, 5 bases at V and 5 bases at J, with 18 bases in the middle. Full variable domain (remainder filled in from reference TRBV7-9 and TRBJ2-5): DTGVSQNPRHKITKRGQNVTFRCDPISEHNRLYWYRQTLGQGPEFLTYFQNEAQLEKSRLLSDRFSAERPKGSFSTLEIQRTEQGDSAMYLCASSPERSSPETQYFGPGTRLLVL.

The chain carries TRBV18 and TRBJ1-1, with D possibly being TRBD1 (6 bases). Germline V CDR1 and CDR2: KGHSH, LQKENI. The length of the CDR3 is 14 residues. With 3 bases removed from V and 6 bases from J, the gap between germline ends came to 14 bases. CDR3 nucleotide sequence: TGTGCCAGCTCACCGCGGGACACGGAGGCTGAAGCTTTCTTT. Its protein is CASSPRDTEAEAFF.

The J gene is TRBJ1-2, the V gene TRBV19, with 7 positions matching TRBD1. Looked up from germline, CDR1 is LNHDA and CDR2 is SQIVND (reference sequence). J lost 3 bases, V lost 5 bases, and 6 bases had no gene match. This CDR3 comprises 14 residues. The CDR3 nucleotides read TGTGCCAGTAGTGTTGACAGGGTGGACTATGGCTACACCTTC. Protein product: CASSVDRVDYGYTF.

This clone was observed a single time. The rearrangement links TRBV11-1 to TRBJ2-7, with TRBD1 matching 8 bases. The V gene end was trimmed by 4 bases and the J gene end by 1 base; junction bases not matched to a gene: 6. The CDR3 is made up of 15 amino acids. Germline V lookup: CDR1 SGHAT, CDR2 FQDESV (reference sequence). In DNA, the CDR3 is TGTGCCAGCAGCTCCGGGCAGGGGGCTTCCTACGAGCAGTACTTC. Residues: CASSSGQGASYEQYF.

The chain has TRBV9 and TRBJ1-1; D gene uncertain. The length of the CDR3 is 13 residues. Germline V gives CDR1 SGDLS, CDR2 YYNGEE. Trimming cost V 4 bases and J 6 bases, with 13 bases left between them. The CDR3 is CASSSGPKAEAFF. In nucleotides, the CDR3 is TGTGCCAGCAGCTCCGGACCTAAGGCTGAAGCTTTCTTT.

This clone was found once. The rearrangement uses TRBV27 and TRBJ1-3; D is perhaps TRBD1 (5 bases). This CDR3 has 15 amino acids. Between the trimmed V and J ends, which lost 6 bases and 3 bases, there was a span of 15 bases. Germline V CDR1 and CDR2: MNHEY, SMNVEV (reference sequence). The CDR3, as DNA: TGTGCCAGCAGCCCGGGGGAGGGTCGTGGAAACACCATATATTTT. Translating it yields CASSPGEGRGNTIYF.

The J gene is TRBJ1-3, the V gene TRBV6-1, with 7 bases matching TRBD1. The length of the CDR3 is 18 residues. V lost 2 bases to trimming and J lost 4 bases; unmatched junction nucleotides: 14. Germline V gives CDR1 MNHNS, CDR2 SASEGT. DNA for the CDR3: TGTGCCAGCAGTGAAATTGTCAGAAGAGGGGGCACGGGAAACACCATATATTTT. Translating gives CASSEIVRRGGTGNTIYF.

The chain couples TRBV6-5 to TRBJ2-2; D perhaps matches TRBD2 (5 bases). The CDR3 has 13 amino acids. Germline CDR1 and CDR2: MNHEY and SVGAGI. Trimming took off 6 bases at V and 4 bases at J, with 9 bases between the two ends. This CDR3 is CASRGGPTGELFF. In DNA form, the CDR3 reads TGTGCCAGCAGAGGAGGACCCACCGGGGAGCTGTTTTTT.

This clone has just a few counts. This chain uses TRBV5-1 with TRBJ1-5; maybe TRBD1 (6 bases). V dropped 2 bases and J dropped 5 bases, with 11 bases sitting between them. Germline values: CDR1 SGHRS, CDR2 YFSETQ. This CDR3 contains 14 residues. The CDR3 DNA reads as TGCGCCAGCAGCTTCGGGGGGCAAGATCAGCCCCAGCATTTT. Translating gives CASSFGGQDQPQHF.

V and J are TRBV30 and TRBJ1-2; TRBD1 might be the D (5 bases). Trimming left V 0 bases short and J 7 bases short, with 9 bases between. This CDR3 comprises 12 residues. The germline V gene encodes CDR1 GTSNPN and CDR2 SVGIG (reference sequence). In nucleotides, the CDR3 is TGTGCCTGGAGTGTGCCCGGGGCTGGCTACACCTTC. Translation gives CAWSVPGAGYTF. The variable domain in full, with the rest retrieved from reference TRBV30 and TRBJ1-2, is SQTIHQWPATLVQPVGSPLSLECTVEGTSNPNLYWYRQAAGRGLQLLFYSVGIGQISSEVPQNLSASRPQDRQFILSSKKLLLSDSGFYLCAWSVPGAGYTFGSGTRLTVV.

A note on this clone: At the DNA level, this CDR3 is encoded by other sequences in the same sample as well. This chain joins TRBV12-3 or TRBV12-4 and TRBJ2-3; D is uncertain. The CDR3 spans 11 residues. Trimming took off 3 bases at V and 3 bases at J, with 1 base between the two ends. CDR3 in amino acids: CASSFTDTQYF. Written as DNA, the CDR3 is TGTGCCAGCAGTTTTACAGATACGCAGTATTTT.

The chain joins TRBV4-1 to TRBJ1-5; D unclear. The CDR3 spans 16 residues. Germline CDR1 reads MGHRA; CDR2 reads YSYEKL. The V end was cut by 0 bases, the J end by 1 base, with 10 bases between. The CDR3 bases are TGCGCCAGCAGCCAAGAGTTAGGGTGGAGCAATCAGCCCCAGCATTTT. Amino acids: CASSQELGWSNQPQHF.

The V gene is TRBV7-2, the J gene TRBJ1-2; 8 bases agree with TRBD1. The germline gives CDR1 SGHTA, CDR2 FQGNSA. This CDR3 contains 14 residues. V shed 1 base and J 5 bases; nucleotides not matched to a gene: 3. This CDR3 is CASSLGDRQYGYTF. DNA for the CDR3: TGTGCCAGCAGCTTAGGGGACAGGCAATATGGCTACACCTTC.

This chain uses TRBV3-1 (or the pseudogene TRBV3-2) with TRBJ1-6; D might be TRBD1 (6 bases). Germline assignment: CDR1 LGHDT and CDR2 YNNKEL (reference sequence). V lost 5 bases and J lost 0, with 20 bases in between. The CDR3 totals 19 residues. CDR3 sequence (DNA): TGTGCCAGCAGCGGATGGAAGGGGGGCCAATCCTCCTATAATTCACCCCTCCACTTT. Its translation: CASSGWKGGQSSYNSPLHF.

Only one count was recorded for this clone. The chain recombines TRBV27 with TRBJ1-5; 8 positions match TRBD1. The CDR3 has 15 amino acids. CDR1 and CDR2 from the germline V gene are MNHEY and SMNVEV (reference sequence). After removal of 5 bases from V and 3 bases from J, the junction contained 6 bases not matched to a gene. The CDR3 coding sequence is TGTGCCAGCAGTAAATTGACAGGGGTCAATCAGCCCCAGCATTTT. It codes for CASSKLTGVNQPQHF.